Listed below are T cell receptor beta chains from one sample, sequenced in a study of graft-versus-host responses after intestinal transplantation. Profiling relied on immunoSEQ multiplex PCR, and the TCRdb table lists in-frame clones only, not all of them. The repertoire includes some 45,000 clones, around 96% of them detected once, and about 1.6% sits in the top ten. This material consisted of PBMCs, taken about 320 days after intestinal transplant. The receptors were gathered from a human patient who received an intestinal transplant, so some T cells may come from the graft donor. Each CDR3 is given with its conserved first and last residue.

>TRBV10-3|TRBJ2-7
CAISEFGGGRANDEQYF
>TRBV18|TRBJ2-3
CASSPRARIATSGGEDTQYF
>TRBV11-1|TRBJ2-5
CASSLRHRQETQYF
>TRBV5-1|TRBJ2-7
CASASDIYEQYF
>TRBV2|TRBJ1-2
CASSWTGDDYGYTF
>TRBV4-1|TRBJ2-1
CASSQDGWGDEQFF
>TRBV18|TRBJ1-1
CASSPSQEPAATEAFF
>TRBV6-5|TRBJ1-1
CASRLGRTNTEAFF
>TRBV5-1|TRBJ2-5
CASSSRGGGTETQYF
>TRBV6-6|TRBJ2-3
CASSYDYQVADTQYF
>TRBV5-4|TRBJ2-2
CASRDARQDVGELFF
>TRBV7-9|TRBJ2-1
CASSLGLAVWEQFF
>TRBV28|TRBJ1-2
CASSSSSDGYTF
>TRBV29-1|TRBJ2-4
CSVAHRVAKNIQYF
>TRBV11-2|TRBJ2-7
CASSSPGTSLYEQYF
>TRBV9|TRBJ2-7
CASSQRTDYEQYF
>TRBV18|TRBJ1-1
CASSPEGGSPGDTEAFF
>TRBV11-3|TRBJ2-3
CASSFHAGGIGDTQYF